Listed below are T cell receptor beta chains from one sample, sequenced in a study of blood T cell repertoires in COVID-19. The data were produced by immunoSEQ multiplex PCR, yet TCRdb's version contains in-frame clones alone and is incomplete. The table records roughly 220,000 clones, 86% of them present only once. Sequencing was done on a sample of peripheral blood. The receptors derive from a young man who had recovered from COVID-19. Each CDR3 is given with its conserved first and last residue. The D gene is left open where the match is weak. Only part of the rows carry a size: once, few, many, or a class if the clone is expanded.

d_call	j_call	clone_size	v_call	cdr3_aa	cdr3_nt
.	TRBJ2-2	.	TRBV9	CAVQGNTGELFF	TGTGCCGTGCAGGGGAACACCGGGGAGCTGTTTTTT
.	TRBJ2-7	.	TRBV6-5	CASRGQQYEQYF	TGTGCCAGCAGGGGGCAGCAGTACGAGCAGTACTTC
.	TRBJ1-5	.	TRBV29-1	CSVAAGPDQPQHF	TGCAGCGTTGCAGCAGGGCCGGATCAGCCCCAGCATTTT
.	TRBJ2-1	.	TRBV4-2	CASSQSVLNYNEQFF	TGTGCCAGCAGCCAAAGCGTTCTTAACTACAATGAGCAGTTCTTC
.	TRBJ1-5	.	TRBV5-6	CASSSVRLQVFNQPQHF	TGTGCCAGCAGCTCCGTGAGGCTACAGGTTTTCAATCAGCCCCAGCATTTT
TRBD2	TRBJ2-7	.	TRBV18	CASSPVSSGVGYEQYF	TGTGCCAGCTCACCAGTCTCTAGCGGGGTGGGCTACGAGCAGTACTTC
.	TRBJ2-2	.	TRBV3-1/TRBV3-2	CASSQRGSGVRTGELFF	TGTGCCAGCAGCCAGAGGGGGAGTGGGGTGAGAACCGGGGAGCTGTTTTTT
.	TRBJ1-5	few	TRBV11-2	CASSSVLGPGQPQHF	TGTGCCAGCAGTTCAGTCCTAGGGCCAGGGCAGCCCCAGCATTTT
.	TRBJ2-7	.	TRBV6-1	CASSEVRETSSYEQYF	TGTGCCAGCAGTGAAGTAAGAGAGACTAGCTCCTACGAGCAGTACTTC
TRBD1	TRBJ2-7	.	TRBV13	CASSFSGGTGSYEQYF	TGTGCCAGCAGCTTTTCCGGAGGGACAGGCTCCTACGAGCAGTACTTC
.	TRBJ1-1	.	TRBV6-6	CASRHNGGEFGEAFF	TGTGCCAGCAGACACAACGGAGGGGAGTTCGGTGAAGCTTTCTTT
.	TRBJ2-1	.	TRBV30	CAWTGATNLYNEQFF	TGTGCCTGGACAGGGGCGACGAACCTCTACAATGAGCAGTTCTTC
.	TRBJ1-3	once	TRBV7-8	CASSSAGNTIYF	TGTGCCAGCAGCTCCGCTGGAAACACCATATATTTT
.	TRBJ2-7	.	TRBV9	CASSEGSSAFYEQYF	TGTGCCAGCAGCGAGGGGTCTAGCGCCTTCTACGAGCAGTACTTC
.	TRBJ2-3	.	TRBV5-1	CASSLLAGATDTQYF	TGCGCCAGCAGCTTGTTGGCGGGGGCCACAGATACGCAGTATTTT
TRBD2	TRBJ2-5	.	TRBV4-2	CASSQAGGGTQYF	TGTGCCAGCAGCCAAGCCGGGGGGGGGACCCAGTACTTC
.	TRBJ1-2	.	TRBV28	CASSLGGQRFYGYTF	TGTGCCAGCAGTTTGGGGGGGCAGCGATTCTATGGCTACACCTTC
TRBD1	TRBJ1-6	once	TRBV4-2	CASSQVGTGSDSPLHF	TGTGCCAGCAGCCAAGTGGGGACAGGGTCAGATTCACCCCTCCACTTT
.	TRBJ2-3	.	TRBV19	CASSPRTESTDTQYF	TGTGCCAGTAGCCCGAGGACAGAGAGCACAGATACGCAGTATTTT
.	TRBJ2-5	.	TRBV7-2	CASSLFNRRARETQYF	TGTGCCAGCAGCTTATTTAACCGGAGGGCTAGAGAGACCCAGTACTTC
.	TRBJ1-4	.	TRBV11-2	CASSLVQGATNEKLFF	TGTGCCAGCAGCCTCGTGCAGGGTGCAACTAATGAAAAACTGTTTTTT
TRBD1	TRBJ2-2	.	TRBV10-2	CASRDGDRVPGELFF	TGCGCCAGCAGGGATGGGGACAGGGTGCCCGGGGAGCTGTTTTTT
TRBD1	TRBJ1-6	.	TRBV3-1/TRBV3-2	CASSQTTGTGNLNSPLHF	TGTGCCAGCAGCCAAACCACCGGGACAGGGAATCTTAATTCACCCCTCCACTTT
.	TRBJ1-1	.	TRBV9	CASSRGPLARRTEAFF	TGTGCCAGCAGCCGTGGGCCTTTGGCCCGGAGGACTGAAGCTTTCTTT
.	TRBJ1-5	.	TRBV15	CATSRSYGIAGNQPQHF	TGTGCCACCAGCAGATCCTACGGGATTGCGGGCAATCAGCCCCAGCATTTT